This entry lists 27 T cell receptor beta chains sequenced from one sample in a study of T cells in Graves' hyperthyroidism and ophthalmopathy. There were TCR beta CDR3 regions amplified from RNA transcripts. TCR CDR3 regions were first amplified by RT-PCR with HTBI primers. TCRdb used MiXCR to reprocess the multiplex PCR reads, holding one entry per CDR3 protein. This sample has hundreds of thousands of distinct CDR3 sequences, with about 15% found just once. Sequenced input: blood. The receptor source for this set is a woman aged 35 to 49 with Graves' hyperthyroidism.

This clonotype was seen ten or more times. The chain joins TRBV20-1 to TRBJ2-7; D unclear. V was trimmed by 0 bases and J by 0 bases, leaving 12 bases between them. This CDR3 spans 15 amino acids. Germline V gene data show CDR1 as DFQATT and CDR2 as SNEGSKA (reference sequence). CDR3 bases: TGCAGTGCTAGAGATCCGCGGCAGTACTCCTACGAGCAGTACTTC. Encoded protein: CSARDPRQYSYEQYF.

This clonotype has ten or more counts. This sequence joins TRBV7-8 and TRBJ1-3; maybe TRBD1 (6 bases). Trimming stripped 2 bases from V and 0 bases from J, with 8 bases between. This CDR3 is 15 amino acids long. CDR1 is SGHVS, CDR2 FQNEAQ, per germline. CDR3 bases: TGTGCCAGCAGCTTAACAGGGAACTCTGGAAACACCATATATTTT. Its translation is CASSLTGNSGNTIYF.

The chain is built from TRBV20-1 and TRBJ2-2; TRBD2 matches at 8 bases. V shed 3 bases, J shed 6 bases, and the junction held 0 bases outside the gene matches. Germline CDR1 DFQATT, CDR2 SNEGSKA (reference sequence). The CDR3 is 12 amino acids. CDR3 DNA: TGCAGTGCTAGCGGGGGGGCCGGGGAGCTGTTTTTT. Protein sequence: CSASGGAGELFF.

At least ten counts were recorded for this clonotype. This rearrangement joins TRBV29-1 to TRBJ1-5, with 10 bases fitting TRBD1. Per germline, CDR1 SQVTM and CDR2 ANQGSEA. Trimming removed 7 bases from V and 6 bases from J; junction bases left unmatched: 6. The CDR3 covers 13 residues. The CDR3 nucleotides are TGCAGCGCAGGACAGGGGGGAGGTCAGCCCCAGCATTTT. This encodes CSAGQGGGQPQHF. Full variable domain (remainder filled in from reference TRBV29-1 and TRBJ1-5): SAVISQKPSRDICQRGTSLTIQCQVDSQVTMMFWYRQQPGQSLTLIATANQGSEATYESGFVIDKFPISRPNLTFSTLTVSNMSPEDSSIYLCSAGQGGGQPQHFGDGTRLSIL.

The rearrangement joins TRBV28 to TRBJ1-5, with TRBD1 as a possible D gene (6 bases). This CDR3 is 16 amino acids long. Germline CDR1 and CDR2: MDHEN and SYDVKM. Trimming removed 5 bases at V and 1 base at J, with 15 bases between. The DNA for the CDR3 is TGTGCCAGCAGTCCCGGGACAAATTTGAGCAATCAGCCCCAGCATTTT. It yields the protein CASSPGTNLSNQPQHF.

This clonotype was seen more than once but under ten times. This chain connects TRBV20-1 to TRBJ2-6, with D possibly matching TRBD2 (5 bases). Trimming stripped 7 bases from V and 1 base from J, with 17 bases between. The germline V gene encodes CDR1 DFQATT and CDR2 SNEGSKA (reference sequence). This CDR3 region has 16 residues. DNA for the CDR3: TGCAGTGTCCCAGGACGGGGATCTTCTGGGGCCAACGTCCTGACTTTC. Its translation is CSVPGRGSSGANVLTF.

V gene TRBV4-1 combines with J gene TRBJ1-1; a weak D match, TRBD1 (6 bases). Trimming shortened V by 5 bases and J by 6 bases, and 13 bases separated the two germline ends. Germline V lookup: CDR1 MGHRA, CDR2 YSYEKL. The CDR3 runs to 13 residues. The CDR3 DNA reads TGCGCCAGCAGCTTACAGGGATCGGCTGAAGCTTTCTTT. Its protein is CASSLQGSAEAFF.

At least ten counts were recorded for this clonotype. The chain has TRBV2 and TRBJ1-2; D is unresolved. V gave up 7 bases and J gave up 4 bases, with 7 bases separating them. The V gene's germline CDR1 is SNHLY and CDR2 FYNNEI. This CDR3 contains 11 residues. The CDR3 is CASKQPYGYTF. CDR3 nucleotides: TGTGCCAGCAAACAGCCCTATGGCTACACCTTC.

In this sample, this clonotype turned up a few times. The chain carries TRBV13 and TRBJ2-3; D is unresolved. The V gene's germline CDR1 is PRHDT and CDR2 FYEKMQ (reference sequence). The ends were cut back, 5 bases at V and 6 bases at J, with 15 bases in the middle. CDR3 size: 14 residues. In DNA form, the CDR3 reads TGTGCCAGCAGCCTCTACTCCGGGCGCGATACGCAGTATTTT. It codes for CASSLYSGRDTQYF.

This rearrangement joins TRBV25-1 to TRBJ2-3; D may be TRBD2 (5 bases). The CDR3 is 14 amino acids. V was trimmed by 7 bases and J by 6 bases, leaving 17 bases between them. The V gene's germline CDR1 is MGHDK and CDR2 SYGVNS. CDR3 bases: TGTGCCAGCACCGATTTTGGTCCGGGGGATACGCAGTATTTT. Translated, it gives CASTDFGPGDTQYF.

This clonotype was observed a few times. CDR3 bases: TGTGCCAGCAGGGGTTTTGAGGAAGCTTTCTTT. Amino acid sequence: CASRGFEEAFF. The rearrangement uses TRBV6-1 and TRBJ1-1; D remains unclear. Germline V CDR1 and CDR2: MNHNS, SASEGT. CDR3 length: 11 amino acids. V was trimmed by 6 bases and J by 8 bases, leaving 10 bases between them.

At least ten counts were recorded for this clonotype. The rearrangement joins TRBV30 to TRBJ2-7; D uncertain. The CDR3 runs 11 residues. V lost 2 bases and J lost 7, with 9 bases in between. The germline CDR1 and CDR2 sequences are GTSNPN and SVGIG (reference sequence). The CDR3 region has the DNA TGTGCCTGGAGTTCCCCTCGTGAGCAGTACTTC. This translates into CAWSSPREQYF.

This clonotype was detected ten times or more. The gene calls are TRBV11-2 and TRBJ2-1, with 12 nucleotides matching TRBD2. In germline, CDR1 is SGHAT, CDR2 FQNNGV. This CDR3 is built from 16 residues. The J segment lost 5 bases and the V segment lost 5 bases, leaving 7 bases of the junction unmatched. CDR3 amino acids: CASSLSSGRANNEQFF. The CDR3 nucleotides read TGTGCCAGCAGCCTCTCTAGCGGGAGGGCGAACAATGAGCAGTTCTTC.

J is TRBJ1-3 and V is TRBV7-9, with 9 bases fitting TRBD1. Per germline, CDR1 SEHNR and CDR2 FQNEAQ (reference sequence). V dropped 6 bases and J dropped 1; count of bases not matched to a gene: 10. The CDR3 spans 17 residues. Here the CDR3 reads CASRPGQGLASGNTIYF. CDR3 nucleotides: TGTGCCAGCAGACCGGGACAGGGATTGGCTTCTGGAAACACCATATATTTT.

This chain connects TRBV20-1 to TRBJ2-1, with 11 bases that match TRBD1. The CDR3 is 16 amino acids. Germline trimming cut 6 bases from V and 10 bases from J; bases unmatched to any gene: 17. Germline V lookup: CDR1 DFQATT, CDR2 SNEGSKA (reference sequence). CDR3 coding DNA: TGCAGTGCCACTCCAGGGACAGGGGGTCGGTCGTGGGAGCAGTTCTTC. It translates to CSATPGTGGRSWEQFF.

This clonotype was detected ten times or more. This sequence joins TRBV12-3 or TRBV12-4 and TRBJ1-2; D not resolved. The V gene lost 5 bases and the J gene lost 3 bases, with 16 bases spanning the gap. CDR3 length: 15 amino acids. The CDR3: CASSRLGGRDYGYTF. CDR3 bases: TGTGCCAGCAGTCGACTCGGAGGGAGGGACTATGGCTACACCTTC.

There are many counts of this clonotype. The rearrangement links TRBV18 to TRBJ1-5; no reliable D call. CDR1 is KGHSH and CDR2 is LQKENI in the germline V gene. The CDR3 spans 13 residues. Deletions cut 2 bases from V and 1 base from J, with 3 bases between. The CDR3 DNA reads TGTGCCAGCTCACCATGGAGCAATCAGCCCCAGCATTTT. Translation gives CASSPWSNQPQHF.

CDR3 DNA sequence: TGCAGTGCTATGACTCCAAATCAGCCCCAGCATTTT. This sequence encodes CSAMTPNQPQHF. The J gene is TRBJ1-5, the V gene TRBV20-1; D not resolved. CDR3 length: 12 residues. Looked up from germline, CDR1 is DFQATT and CDR2 is SNEGSKA (reference sequence). V dropped 4 bases and J dropped 4 bases, with 8 bases sitting between them.

The chain recombines TRBV6-5 with TRBJ2-7; D not certain. CDR3 length: 16 amino acids. CDR1 MNHEY and CDR2 SVGAGI come from the germline V gene. The ends were cut back, 2 bases at V and 0 bases at J, with 14 bases in the middle. CDR3 in amino acids: CASSYQFTNSSYEQYF. CDR3 DNA: TGTGCCAGCAGTTACCAGTTTACAAACTCCTCCTACGAGCAGTACTTC.

This clonotype was seen only a few times. The rearrangement uses TRBV20-1 and TRBJ1-5; D is perhaps TRBD1 (5 bases). Germline values: CDR1 DFQATT, CDR2 SNEGSKA (reference sequence). The V end lost 1 base, the J end lost 2 bases, and 9 bases lay between the germline ends. CDR3 length: 14 residues. This CDR3 reads CSARGGRGNQPQHF. The CDR3 bases are TGCAGTGCTAGAGGGGGCCGGGGCAATCAGCCCCAGCATTTT.

This clonotype was recorded many times. The chain is built from TRBV28 and TRBJ2-7, with D tentatively TRBD1 or TRBD2 (5 bases each). The V and J ends lost 5 bases and 3 bases respectively, with 20 bases between them. Germline V gene sequence: CDR1 MDHEN, CDR2 SYDVKM. The CDR3 extends over 16 amino acids. This chain's CDR3 is CASSTPGPKGFYEQYF. The CDR3 bases are TGTGCCAGCAGTACTCCGGGACCGAAGGGATTCTACGAGCAGTACTTC.

This clonotype has just a few counts. The gene calls are TRBV10-3 and TRBJ1-2; 7 bases are shared with TRBD1. V shed 0 bases and J 3 bases; nucleotides not matched to a gene: 10. This CDR3 contains 17 residues. Germline V gene sequence: CDR1 ENHRY, CDR2 SYGVKD. CDR3 sequence: CAISESRQGKTYYGYTF. The CDR3, as DNA: TGTGCCATCAGTGAGTCGAGACAGGGAAAAACATACTATGGCTACACCTTC.

This clonotype has a count of ten or more. V is TRBV20-1 and J is TRBJ2-7; D unclear. Germline V gives CDR1 DFQATT, CDR2 SNEGSKA (reference sequence). V lost 3 bases, J lost 0 bases, and 12 bases lay in between. This CDR3 has 14 amino acids. The CDR3 loop reads CSARGPANSYEQYF. For the CDR3, the DNA is TGCAGTGCTAGGGGTCCAGCGAACTCCTACGAGCAGTACTTC.

The rearrangement links TRBV10-1 to TRBJ2-1; D not resolved. This CDR3 has 14 amino acids. With 3 bases removed from V and 11 bases from J, the gap between germline ends came to 17 bases. The germline CDR1 and CDR2 sequences are WNHNN and SYGVQD (reference sequence). The CDR3 DNA reads TGCGCCAGCAGTGAATCTCTTTTGGAAGCTAAGCAGTTCTTC. Translating gives CASSESLLEAKQFF.

CDR3 DNA sequence: TGTGCCATCACCGCTGGGACAGTCTCCTACAATGAGCAGTTCTTC. Its translation is CAITAGTVSYNEQFF. The gene calls are TRBV10-3 and TRBJ2-1; 7 bases match TRBD1. V trimming: 7 bases; J trimming: 0 bases; junction bases outside the gene matches: 6. CDR1 ENHRY and CDR2 SYGVKD come from the germline V gene. The CDR3 loop spans 15 amino acids.

This clonotype was seen only a few times. The chain employs TRBV29-1 and TRBJ2-1, with 9 bases fitting TRBD2. Per the germline V gene, CDR1 is SQVTM and CDR2 is ANQGSEA. This CDR3 spans 14 amino acids. J lost 9 bases, V lost 7 bases, and 13 bases had no gene match. The CDR3 is CSAKPGLAPPEQFF. Written as DNA, the CDR3 is TGCAGCGCAAAACCGGGACTAGCTCCCCCTGAGCAGTTCTTC.

In this sample, this clonotype turned up many times. The V gene is TRBV11-3, the J gene TRBJ1-4, with D possibly TRBD1 on 6 matching bases. The CDR3 loop spans 15 amino acids. Germline CDR1 reads SGHNT; CDR2 reads YENEEA. The germline V and J ends were trimmed by 5 bases and 8 bases, with 18 bases remaining between them. DNA of the CDR3: TGTGCCAGCAGCCGCCGGGCAGGGGCGGACGAAAAACTGTTTTTT. The encoded protein is CASSRRAGADEKLFF.